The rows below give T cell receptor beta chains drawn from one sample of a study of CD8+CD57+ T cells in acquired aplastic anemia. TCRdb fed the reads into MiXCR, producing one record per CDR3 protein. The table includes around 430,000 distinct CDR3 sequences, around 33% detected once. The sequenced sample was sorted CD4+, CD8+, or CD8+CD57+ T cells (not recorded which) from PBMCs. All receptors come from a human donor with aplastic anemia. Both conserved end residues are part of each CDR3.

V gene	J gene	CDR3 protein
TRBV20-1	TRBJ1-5	CSARVVTGNQPQHF
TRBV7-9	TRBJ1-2	CASSFGQGEGYTF
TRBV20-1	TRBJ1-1	CSGRQAGNTEAFF
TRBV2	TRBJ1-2	CASTERGVQGYGYTF
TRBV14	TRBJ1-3	CASSPNYGRRNTIYF
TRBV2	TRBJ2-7	CASSGSFRGTSAYEQYF
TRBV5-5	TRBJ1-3	CASSFAPPPGNTIYF
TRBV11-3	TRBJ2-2	CASSKTDRGFGELFF
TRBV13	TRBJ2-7	CASTRSGLVYEQYF
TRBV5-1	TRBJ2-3	CASSLNGDTQYF
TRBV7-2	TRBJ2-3	CASRQGPQGTQYF
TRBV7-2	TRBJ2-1	CASSLQGARNEQFF
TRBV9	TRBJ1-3	CASRSGTGVSSGNTIYF
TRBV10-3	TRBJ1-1	CASSYGGDTEAFF
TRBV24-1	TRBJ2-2	CATSEPGSGELFF
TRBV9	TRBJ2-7	CASSVRFNEQYF
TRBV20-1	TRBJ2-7	CSARRLTEEQYF
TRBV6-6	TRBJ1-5	CASRWDNSNQPQHF
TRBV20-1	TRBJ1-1	CSASGGLRTEAFF
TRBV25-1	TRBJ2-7	CASRERDSLFSYEQYF
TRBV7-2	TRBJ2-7	CASSLFGGGYEQYF
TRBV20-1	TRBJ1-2	CSAESVDYGYTF
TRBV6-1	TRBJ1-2	CASTLKSQSGTAPGYTF
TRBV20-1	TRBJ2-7	CSARARSWEQYF
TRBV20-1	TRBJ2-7	CSAKGRKNYGQYF
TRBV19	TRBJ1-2	CASSMVGRANYGYTF
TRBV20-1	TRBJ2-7	CSAPPGQGFDEQYF
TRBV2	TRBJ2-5	CAGTGLAIGETQYF
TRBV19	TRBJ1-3	CASSIRERANTIYF
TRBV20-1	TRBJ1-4	CSASQPNEKLFF
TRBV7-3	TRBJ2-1	CASSLRGLDYNEQFF
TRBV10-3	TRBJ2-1	CASSRGDSYNEQFF
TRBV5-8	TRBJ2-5	CASTLEGAGEETQYF
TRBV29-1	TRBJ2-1	CSVSNNERSF
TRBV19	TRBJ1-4	CASSITRGDEKLFF
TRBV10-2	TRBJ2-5	CASNSVLQETQYF
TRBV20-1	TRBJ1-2	CSASSGGNGYTF
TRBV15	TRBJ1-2	CATSRTFGSSLAYGYTF
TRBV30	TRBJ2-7	CAWSPQLLGEQYF
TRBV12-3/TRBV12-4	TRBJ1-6	CASRAGETFNSPLHF
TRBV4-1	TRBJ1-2	CASSQEGVRDFRYGYTF
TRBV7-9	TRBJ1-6	CASSFEGGNSPLHF
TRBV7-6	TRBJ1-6	CASSLGQEHSPLHF
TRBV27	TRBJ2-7	CASSKDRGLGEQYF
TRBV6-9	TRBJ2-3	CASSYLSGGLARDRTDTQYF
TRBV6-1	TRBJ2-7	CASRSGGRSYEQYF
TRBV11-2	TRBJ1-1	CASSPSWYVTEAFF
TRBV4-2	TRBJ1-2	CASSQDRITGQGYGYTF
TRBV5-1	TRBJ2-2	CASSFGTGYNTGELFF
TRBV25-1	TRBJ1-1	CASKKGMNTEAFF
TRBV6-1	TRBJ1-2	CASSLDGGGYTF
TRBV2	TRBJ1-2	CASSEGNQGAGYGYTF
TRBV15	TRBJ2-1	CATSRDRASNEQFF
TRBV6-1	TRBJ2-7	CASSSGTGEVGQYF
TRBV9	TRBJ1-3	CASSVDGNTGNTIYF
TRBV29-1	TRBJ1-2	CSAGTELYGYTF
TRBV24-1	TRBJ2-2	CATSDRTSERGGELFF